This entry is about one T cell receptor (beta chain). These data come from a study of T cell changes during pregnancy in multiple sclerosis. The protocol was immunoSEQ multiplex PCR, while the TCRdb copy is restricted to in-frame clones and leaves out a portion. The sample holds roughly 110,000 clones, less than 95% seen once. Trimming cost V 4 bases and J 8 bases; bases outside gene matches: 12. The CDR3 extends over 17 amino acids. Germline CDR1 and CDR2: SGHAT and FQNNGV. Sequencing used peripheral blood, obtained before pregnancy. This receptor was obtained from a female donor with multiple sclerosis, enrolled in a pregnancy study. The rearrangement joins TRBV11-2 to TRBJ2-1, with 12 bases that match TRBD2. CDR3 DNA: TGTGCCAGCAGCTCGATCGAAACTAGCGGGAGGCCGTATGAGCAGTTCTTC. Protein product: CASSSIETSGRPYEQFF.